The rows below give T cell receptor beta chains drawn from one sample of a study of CD8 T cells in ankylosing spondylitis. A single record per CDR3 protein comes from TCRdb applying MiXCR to the 5' RACE reads. The top ten clones hold 2.5% to 3% of a sample with some 120,000 distinct CDR3 sequences, roughly an eighth of them seen once. The material sequenced was blood, either unsorted or a sorted T cell fraction (not recorded which). The receptor set was obtained from a female donor with ankylosing spondylitis or in good health (not recorded which). Both conserved end residues are part of each CDR3. Fields, in order: J gene, clone size, V gene, D gene, CDR3 DNA, CDR3 protein. A D gene is named only where the DNA matches it firmly. A clone size is listed for some rows: how often the clone was seen (once, few, many), or a class if it is expanded.

TRBJ2-1 medium-sized TRBV6-5 . TGTGCCAGCAGTTACTCGAACAGCCCTGTGTCCTACAATGAGCAGTTCTTC CASSYSNSPVSYNEQFF
TRBJ2-7 . TRBV18 . TGTGCCAGCTCACCAGGATCTAGCACCTACGAGCAGTACTTC CASSPGSSTYEQYF
TRBJ1-1 many TRBV12-3/TRBV12-4 . TGTGCCAGCAGGCCACACCTGAACACTGAAGCTTTCTTT CASRPHLNTEAFF
TRBJ2-3 many TRBV20-1 . TGCAGTGCTAGATCCGGACTAACCTATACGCAGTATTTT CSARSGLTYTQYF
TRBJ1-2 many TRBV5-1 . TGCGCCAGCGGGGAGGATTCCTATGGCTACACCTTC CASGEDSYGYTF
TRBJ2-1 many TRBV5-1 TRBD2 TGCGCCAGCAGCTCCGGGACTAGCAAATTGGGTGAGCAGTTCTTC CASSSGTSKLGEQFF
TRBJ2-3 few TRBV12-3/TRBV12-4 . TGTGCCAGCGTCCTTAGCTCAGCAGATACGCAGTATTTT CASVLSSADTQYF
TRBJ2-2 . TRBV20-1 . TGCAGTGCCGGTATATCCCAGGGGACCGGGGAGCTGTTTTTT CSAGISQGTGELFF
TRBJ2-2 . TRBV20-1 TRBD2 TGCAGTGCTGCCATAGCGGGGGTAAACACCGGGGAGCTGTTTTTT CSAAIAGVNTGELFF
TRBJ2-3 few TRBV18 . TGTGCCAGCTCACCGCCAGGGGATTTGGTAGATACGCAGTATTTT CASSPPGDLVDTQYF
TRBJ2-3 . TRBV4-2 . TGTGCCAGCAGCCAAGATGAGCGGGCGGATACGCAGTATTTT CASSQDERADTQYF
TRBJ2-3 many TRBV7-2 . TGTGCCAGCAGCTTAGAATATAGTCAGGATACGCAGTATTTT CASSLEYSQDTQYF
TRBJ2-1 . TRBV2 TRBD2 TGTGCCAGCAAGACTAGCGGGGGAAATGAGCAGTTCTTC CASKTSGGNEQFF
TRBJ2-1 . TRBV7-7 TRBD2 TGTGCTAGCAGCTTAGAGGCTAGCGGGGGGTATGACAATGAGCAGTTCTTC CASSLEASGGYDNEQFF
TRBJ1-3 many TRBV6-1 . TGTGCCAGCAGTCGGGACGGGAAAGACGGAAACACCATATATTTT CASSRDGKDGNTIYF
TRBJ2-1 many TRBV20-1 . TGCAGTATACCGGGACTTTCCACCAGGACCTCCTACAATGAGCAGTTCTTC CSIPGLSTRTSYNEQFF
TRBJ2-3 few TRBV2 . TGTGCCAGCAGTGAAGCGGGTTCCTTTGGAGATACGCAGTATTTT CASSEAGSFGDTQYF
TRBJ2-1 few TRBV13 . TGTGCCAGCAGCTTAGTAGGTCAGGGCCTTTACAATGAGCAGTTCTTC CASSLVGQGLYNEQFF
TRBJ1-2 many TRBV29-1 . TGCAGCGCCAGGTTGGGGGCTATAAATGGCTACACCTTC CSARLGAINGYTF
TRBJ2-6 . TRBV12-3/TRBV12-4 TRBD2 TGTGCCAGCAGTTTAGGACTAGCGGAGAAGTCTGGGTCCAACGTCCTGACTTTC CASSLGLAEKSGSNVLTF